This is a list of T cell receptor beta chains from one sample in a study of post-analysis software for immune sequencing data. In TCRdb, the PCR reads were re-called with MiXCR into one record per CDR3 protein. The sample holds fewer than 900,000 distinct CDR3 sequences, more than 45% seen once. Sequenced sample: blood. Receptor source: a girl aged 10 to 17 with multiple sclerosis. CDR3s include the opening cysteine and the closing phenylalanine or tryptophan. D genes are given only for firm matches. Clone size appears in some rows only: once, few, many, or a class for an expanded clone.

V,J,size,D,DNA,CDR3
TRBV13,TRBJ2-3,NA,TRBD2,TGTGCCAGCAGCGACGTGGGTAGCGGGAGAAACCCAGATACGCAGTATTTT,CASSDVGSGRNPDTQYF
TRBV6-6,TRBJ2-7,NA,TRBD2,TGTGCCAGCGCTAGCGGAGCCTCCACCTACGAGCAGTACTTC,CASASGASTYEQYF
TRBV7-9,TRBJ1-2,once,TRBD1,TGTGCCAGCAGCTCCCACGACATACAGGGGGTGAGGGCTAACTATGGCTACACCTTC,CASSSHDIQGVRANYGYTF
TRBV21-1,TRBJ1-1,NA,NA,TGTGCCAGCAGGAAGATCGACGGACCGAACACTGAAGCTTTCTTT,CASRKIDGPNTEAFF
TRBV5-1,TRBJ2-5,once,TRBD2,TGCGCCAGCAGCTCGACGGGGACTAGCAAGGCCCAGTACTTC,CASSSTGTSKAQYF
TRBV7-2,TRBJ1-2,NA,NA,TGTGCCAGCAGCTCGCAACAGGGAGTTAACTATGGCTACACCTTC,CASSSQQGVNYGYTF
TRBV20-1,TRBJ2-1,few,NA,TGCAGTGCTAGAGAATTGATTCCAAGCCATTTCTCCTACAATGAGCAGTTCTTC,CSARELIPSHFSYNEQFF
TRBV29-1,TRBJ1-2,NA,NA,TGCAGCGTTGAAGATTGGATTACAGGAACTAACTATGGCTACACCTTC,CSVEDWITGTNYGYTF
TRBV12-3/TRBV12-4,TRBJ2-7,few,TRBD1,TGTGCCAGCAGTTTTCGTCAGGGGGCCCACGAGCAGTACTTC,CASSFRQGAHEQYF
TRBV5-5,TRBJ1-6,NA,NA,TGTGCCAGCAGCTTGGGACGACCAGGGTCCTATAATTCACCCCTCCACTTT,CASSLGRPGSYNSPLHF
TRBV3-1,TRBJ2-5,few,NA,TGTGCCAGCAGCCCCATCCAAGAGACCCAGTACTTC,CASSPIQETQYF
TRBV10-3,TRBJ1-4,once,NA,TGTGCCATCAGTGAGTCACTGTCCGGCCCCGCCAGGGCAACTAATGAAAAACTGTTTTTT,CAISESLSGPARATNEKLFF
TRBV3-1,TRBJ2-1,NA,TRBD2,TGTGCCAGCAGCCGGAGGGCGGGAGGGTACAATGAGCAGTTCTTC,CASSRRAGGYNEQFF
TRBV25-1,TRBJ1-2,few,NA,TGTGCCAGCAGTGGCCCGGGACAAGAAGGCTACACCTTC,CASSGPGQEGYTF
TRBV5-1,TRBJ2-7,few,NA,TGCGCCAGCAGCTTGGACAGAAAACATGTGGGCTACGAGCAGTACTTC,CASSLDRKHVGYEQYF
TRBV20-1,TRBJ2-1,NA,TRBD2,TGCAGTGCTAGAGGTGGGACTAGCGGGACCTCCTACAATGAGCAGTTCTTC,CSARGGTSGTSYNEQFF
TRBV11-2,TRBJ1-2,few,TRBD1,TGTGCCAGCAGCAGACAATCCGGGACAGACCCCTTTGGCTACACCTTC,CASSRQSGTDPFGYTF
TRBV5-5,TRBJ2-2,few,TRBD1,TGTGCCAGCAGCCCGACAGGGTCCACGAACACCGGGGAGCTGTTTTTT,CASSPTGSTNTGELFF
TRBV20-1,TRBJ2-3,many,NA,TGCAGTGCTAGAGAAGCCTACCTAGACTCCGAGGCGCAGTATTTT,CSAREAYLDSEAQYF
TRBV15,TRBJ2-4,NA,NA,TGTGCCACCACCAGGGATGGAGGGAACATTCAGGACTTC,CATTRDGGNIQDF
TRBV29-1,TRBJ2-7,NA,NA,TGCAGCGTTCGGACAGTAAACTCCTACGAGCAGTACTTC,CSVRTVNSYEQYF
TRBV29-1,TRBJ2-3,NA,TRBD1,TGCAGCGTTGAACCCCGGGACAGGGGCCCGGATACGCAGTATTTT,CSVEPRDRGPDTQYF
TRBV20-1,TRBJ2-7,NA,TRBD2,TGCAGTGCTTTAACCGGGACTACAACGTACAATGAGCAGTACTTC,CSALTGTTTYNEQYF
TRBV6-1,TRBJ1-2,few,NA,TGTGCCAGCAGTGTCCCAGCTAACTATGGCTACACCTTC,CASSVPANYGYTF
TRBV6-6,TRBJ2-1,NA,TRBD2,TGTGCCAGCAGAAAAGTGCGGGGGATGGGTTCGAATGAGCAGTTCTTC,CASRKVRGMGSNEQFF